Each of the 12 T cell receptor beta chains below was sequenced from the same sample in a study of cytotoxic CD8 clonotypes in ibrutinib-treated CLL. Using immunoSEQ multiplex PCR, the repertoire was profiled, and TCRdb retains in-frame clones only, with some absent. The data contain roughly 160,000 clones, 81% of them singletons. Material: PBMCs, obtained after 12 months of ibrutinib treatment. Every receptor here comes from a human donor with chronic lymphocytic leukemia.

The chain is built from TRBV28 and TRBJ2-3; the match to TRBD1 covers 7 bases. Germline trimming cut 8 bases from V and 3 bases from J; bases unmatched to any gene: 14. This CDR3 has 16 residues. Per the germline V gene, CDR1 is MDHEN and CDR2 is SYDVKM. The CDR3 region has the DNA TGTGCCAGCCCCCCCCCGAAGGGGGCGCAAACAGATACGCAGTATTTT. Its protein is CASPPPKGAQTDTQYF.

The sample holds one count of this clone. V is TRBV18 and J is TRBJ2-2; the D gene is possibly TRBD1 (5 bases). The CDR3 covers 15 residues. Germline CDR1 KGHSH, CDR2 LQKENI. With 0 bases removed from V and 7 bases from J, the gap between germline ends came to 12 bases. CDR3 loop: CASSPPKAQGGELFF. The CDR3 DNA is TGTGCCAGCTCACCACCGAAGGCCCAGGGCGGGGAGCTGTTTTTT.

The chain is built from TRBV29-1 and TRBJ2-2; D is unresolved. V gave up 6 bases and J gave up 0 bases, with 8 bases separating them. Germline-derived CDR1 and CDR2 are SQVTM and ANQGSEA. CDR3 length: 13 amino acids. The CDR3 reads CSVDLANTGELFF. The CDR3 nucleotides read TGCAGCGTGGATCTAGCGAACACCGGGGAGCTGTTTTTT.

The CDR3 DNA reads TGTGCCAGCTCACGGGGCTTACAAGAGACCCAGTACTTC. It yields the protein CASSRGLQETQYF. V and J are TRBV18 and TRBJ2-5, with D possibly matching TRBD1 (5 bases). CDR3 length: 13 amino acids. Germline-derived CDR1 and CDR2 are KGHSH and LQKENI. V shed 4 bases and J shed 2 bases, with 8 bases lying between them.

V gene TRBV5-5 combines with J gene TRBJ2-6; D possibly corresponds to TRBD1 (6 bases). Looked up from germline, CDR1 is SGHKS and CDR2 is YYEKEE (reference sequence). V lost 2 bases, J lost 0 bases, and 9 bases lay in between. The CDR3 has 16 residues. This CDR3 reads CASSLTGFSGANVLTF. The CDR3 DNA reads as TGTGCCAGCAGCTTAACAGGGTTCTCTGGGGCCAACGTCCTGACTTTC.

The chain combines TRBV7-9 with TRBJ1-1; D is undetermined. Trimming removed 6 bases from V and 7 bases from J, with 15 bases in between. Germline V CDR1 and CDR2: SEHNR, FQNEAQ (reference sequence). The CDR3 loop spans 13 amino acids. CDR3 in DNA: TGTGCCAGCAGGTTCCAAGCCGCGAGTGAAGCTTTCTTT. This encodes CASRFQAASEAFF.

The chain links TRBV30 to TRBJ1-5, with D perhaps matching TRBD1 (5 bases). The V gene's germline CDR1 is GTSNPN and CDR2 SVGIG (reference sequence). The ends were cut back, 5 bases at V and 5 bases at J, with 16 bases in the middle. The CDR3 contains 14 residues. CDR3 nucleotides: TGTGCCTGGGGGGAATGGGGGGTCTATCAGCCCCAGCATTTT. It translates to CAWGEWGVYQPQHF.

This clone showed up just a few times. CDR3 in amino acids: CASSPYIGPQHF. In DNA, the CDR3 is TGTGCCAGCAGCCCTTACATAGGGCCCCAGCATTTT. This chain joins TRBV7-9 and TRBJ1-5, with unresolved D. Germline V gene lookup returns CDR1 SEHNR and CDR2 FQNEAQ (reference sequence). With 5 bases removed from V and 9 bases from J, the gap between germline ends came to 11 bases. This CDR3 is built from 12 residues.

This chain joins TRBV5-6 and TRBJ1-1; the match to TRBD1 covers 11 bases. J gave up 3 bases and V 4 bases, and 5 bases lay outside the gene matches. The V gene's germline CDR1 is SGHDT and CDR2 YYEEEE. CDR3 length equals 15 residues. CDR3 in amino acids: CASSGQGAPYTEAFF. The CDR3 DNA is TGTGCCAGCAGCGGACAGGGGGCCCCCTACACTGAAGCTTTCTTT.

This clone has just one count. This chain uses TRBV29-1 with TRBJ1-1; unclear D gene. CDR3 length: 12 residues. With 6 bases removed from V and 4 bases from J, the gap between germline ends came to 12 bases. The germline V gene encodes CDR1 SQVTM and CDR2 ANQGSEA. The chain's CDR3 is CSVSQWGTEAFF. The CDR3 DNA reads TGCAGCGTGTCACAGTGGGGCACTGAAGCTTTCTTT. The variable domain in full, with the rest retrieved from reference TRBV29-1 and TRBJ1-1, is SAVISQKPSRDICQRGTSLTIQCQVDSQVTMMFWYRQQPGQSLTLIATANQGSEATYESGFVIDKFPISRPNLTFSTLTVSNMSPEDSSIYLCSVSQWGTEAFFGQGTRLTVV.

The rearrangement uses TRBV7-2 and TRBJ2-3; TRBD1 might be the D (6 bases). V lost 6 bases to trimming and J lost 6 bases, with 16 bases between them. The CDR3 contains 14 residues. Germline V gives CDR1 SGHTA, CDR2 FQGNSA. In DNA, the CDR3 is TGTGCCAGCAGTACAGGGCTCCTGGGCGATACGCAGTATTTT. This gives the protein CASSTGLLGDTQYF.

This rearrangement joins TRBV7-2 to TRBJ2-1; TRBD2 matches 10 bases. Losses at the gene ends were 5 bases for V and 7 bases for J; bases not matched to a gene: 11. CDR3 length: 16 residues. Germline V CDR1 and CDR2: SGHTA, FQGNSA. The DNA of the CDR3 is TGTGCCAGCAGCCGTCGGCCAGCGGGGGGGCCGAATGAGCAGTTCTTC. Protein: CASSRRPAGGPNEQFF.